The clone carrying this TCR beta chain has just one count. What it recognizes is unknown. This specimen comes from a study of PD-1 blockade in classical Hodgkin lymphoma. Study observations and caveats: It was among complete responders that baseline diversity resembled that of newly diagnosed patients.

Germline V lookup: CDR1 LNHDA, CDR2 SQIVND (reference sequence). There are 14 residues in the CDR3. Trimming cost V 3 bases and J 1 base, with 9 bases left between them. Documented time point: cycle 4 day 1 (C4D1), after around six weeks of nivolumab. All patients relapsed after autologous stem cell transplantation, and brentuximab vedotin exposure varied. Clones were read by immunoSEQ multiplex PCR, and TCRdb kept only the in-frame ones, dropping some. The repertoire holds just under 7,500 clones, with roughly 80% as singletons. The source material was peripheral blood mononuclear cells (PBMCs), sampled before the fourth cycle of nivolumab. J is TRBJ1-1 and V is TRBV19; no clear D gene. The sequence came from a human donor with classical Hodgkin lymphoma. The CDR3 sequence: CASSIDPRNTEAFF. As DNA, the CDR3 is TGTGCCAGTAGTATTGATCCAAGGAACACTGAAGCTTTCTTT.